The rows below give T cell receptor beta chains drawn from one sample of a study of blood T cells in healthy people across ages. One entry per CDR3 protein, called by TCRdb with MiXCR from the 5' RACE reads. This table holds over 1,200,000 distinct CDR3 sequences, 59% found once. Sequencing was carried out using blood. The receptors shown here come from a man between 18 and 35 years old in good health. The CDR3 runs from the conserved cysteine through the conserved F or W. The D gene is left open where the match is weak. Expanded clones get a size class; other rows say once, few or many, or leave the size out.

d_call	j_call	v_call	cdr3_length	clone_size	cdr3_nt	cdr3_aa
.	TRBJ1-2	TRBV6-6	13	few	TGTGCCAGCAGTTACTCCAGCGCTTGGGGCTACACCTTC	CASSYSSAWGYTF
TRBD1	TRBJ2-1	TRBV2	17	.	TGTGCCAGCAGTGAATTGGGGGGACAGGGACTTTACAATGAGCAGTTCTTC	CASSELGGQGLYNEQFF
.	TRBJ2-3	TRBV13	11	once	TGTGCCAGCAGCTTAGTTCATGCGCAGTATTTT	CASSLVHAQYF
.	TRBJ1-2	TRBV7-2	13	.	TGTGCCAGCAGGCCGACACCTAACTATGGCTACACCTTC	CASRPTPNYGYTF
TRBD1	TRBJ2-7	TRBV7-2	15	.	TGTGCCAGCAGCGCAGACAGGGAACTTTACTACGAGCAGTACTTC	CASSADRELYYEQYF
.	TRBJ1-2	TRBV7-8	13	.	TGTGCCAGCAGCTTAAGTCCCAACTATGGCTACACCTTC	CASSLSPNYGYTF
.	TRBJ1-1	TRBV5-1	14	.	TGCGCCAGCAGCGTATCACAGGGGAACACTGAAGCTTTCTTT	CASSVSQGNTEAFF
TRBD2	TRBJ2-5	TRBV29-1	14	.	TGCAGCGTTGCCCTGGTACTAGCGGAAGAGACCCAGTACTTC	CSVALVLAEETQYF
.	TRBJ2-7	TRBV7-9	14	few	TGTGCCAGCAGCGGGACCTTGACACCCTACGAGCAGTACTTC	CASSGTLTPYEQYF
TRBD1	TRBJ2-5	TRBV7-9	17	.	TGTGCCAGCAGCTTAGTACCGGGACAGGGGGACCAAGAGACCCAGTACTTC	CASSLVPGQGDQETQYF
.	TRBJ1-1	TRBV29-1	12	few	TGCAGCGTTGTCGGTGGCGCGTGGGAAGCTTTCTTT	CSVVGGAWEAFF
.	TRBJ2-7	TRBV5-1	15	few	TGCGCCAGCAGCTCCGCGGGGACCGATTCCTACGAGCAGTACTTC	CASSSAGTDSYEQYF
.	TRBJ1-1	TRBV27	17	few	TGTGCCAGCAGTTTAAGGGGTGGAGATTGGATGAACACTGAAGCTTTCTTT	CASSLRGGDWMNTEAFF
.	TRBJ2-7	TRBV7-8	15	.	TGTGCCAGCAATCTATTCGGGAGAAGCTCCTACGAGCAGTACTTC	CASNLFGRSSYEQYF
TRBD1	TRBJ2-7	TRBV6-5	14	.	TGTGCCAGCCAGATCCGGGACAGCTCCTACGAGCAGTACTTC	CASQIRDSSYEQYF
TRBD2	TRBJ2-3	TRBV29-1	13	few	TGCAGCGTTGCTCGGGGGGGGAAAAATACGCAGTATTTT	CSVARGGKNTQYF
.	TRBJ1-2	TRBV9	14	.	TGTGCCAGCAGCGTAGTGGCAGGAAACTATGGCTACACCTTC	CASSVVAGNYGYTF
.	TRBJ1-3	TRBV18	16	.	TGTGCCAGCTCACCACCAAACAGGGATTCTGGAAACACCATATATTTT	CASSPPNRDSGNTIYF
.	TRBJ1-5	TRBV7-9	19	few	TGTGCCAGCGCTCAAGGGGGGGTGGCAAGGAACTATAGCAATCAGCCCCAGCATTTT	CASAQGGVARNYSNQPQHF
.	TRBJ2-4	TRBV25-1	15	.	TGTGCCAGCAGTGAACCGGGCAGGGACAAAAACATTCAGTACTTC	CASSEPGRDKNIQYF
.	TRBJ1-3	TRBV6-5	14	.	TGTGCCAGCAGCGTCCAAGCCTCTGGAAACACCATATATTTT	CASSVQASGNTIYF
.	TRBJ2-4	TRBV7-6	18	.	TGTGCCAGCAGCTTAGGTTTGGCAAGGGGCCTAGCCAAAAACATTCAGTACTTC	CASSLGLARGLAKNIQYF
.	TRBJ1-1	TRBV15	15	.	TGTGCCACCAGCAGAGACATCATTCTGAACACTGAAGCTTTCTTT	CATSRDIILNTEAFF
.	TRBJ1-3	TRBV9	14	.	TGTGCCAGCAGCGGGAAGACAGATACGAACACCATATATTTT	CASSGKTDTNTIYF
TRBD1	TRBJ1-4	TRBV6-5	14	.	TGTGCCAGCAGTTACGGGACAGGGGATGAAAAACTGTTTTTT	CASSYGTGDEKLFF
.	TRBJ2-3	TRBV10-3	14	few	TGTGCCACAGGAACAAGGGGGGGGAAGTATACGCAGTATTTT	CATGTRGGKYTQYF
TRBD2	TRBJ2-1	TRBV20-1	14	.	TGCAGTGCTAGAGCTAGCGGGAGAACCGATGAGCAGTTCTTC	CSARASGRTDEQFF
.	TRBJ2-5	TRBV20-1	11	many	TGCAGTGCTAGGTTTGGGGAGACCCAGTACTTC	CSARFGETQYF
.	TRBJ1-2	TRBV9	15	.	TGTGCCAGCAGCTCGAGGGGACGGTTGGATGATGGCTACACCTTC	CASSSRGRLDDGYTF
.	TRBJ2-7	TRBV6-5	11	few	TGTGCCGCAGCGAGGGGACGGAATTCGTACTTC	CAAARGRNSYF
TRBD2	TRBJ2-1	TRBV29-1	19	many	TGCAGCGTAGAATGGTCCCGTGGGACTAGCGGGAGAGATTACAATGAGCAGTTCTTC	CSVEWSRGTSGRDYNEQFF
.	TRBJ2-7	TRBV29-1	13	.	TGCAGCGCCCTCGGATGGGAAGCCTGCGAGCAGTACTTC	CSALGWEACEQYF
.	TRBJ2-2	TRBV29-1	14	.	TGCAGCGTTGAAGATTGGGGCAACACCGGGGAGCTGTTTTTT	CSVEDWGNTGELFF
.	TRBJ2-7	TRBV29-1	13	.	TGCAGCGTTGAGACCAGGACCTCCTACGAGCAGTACTTC	CSVETRTSYEQYF
TRBD1	TRBJ1-2	TRBV2	14	.	TGTGCCAGCAACCAAGACAGGGGAGGATATGGCTACACCTTC	CASNQDRGGYGYTF
TRBD2	TRBJ2-3	TRBV4-1	19	few	TGCGCCAGCAGCCAAGAATCGGGGACTAGCGGAGCTTTCACAGATACGCAGTATTTT	CASSQESGTSGAFTDTQYF